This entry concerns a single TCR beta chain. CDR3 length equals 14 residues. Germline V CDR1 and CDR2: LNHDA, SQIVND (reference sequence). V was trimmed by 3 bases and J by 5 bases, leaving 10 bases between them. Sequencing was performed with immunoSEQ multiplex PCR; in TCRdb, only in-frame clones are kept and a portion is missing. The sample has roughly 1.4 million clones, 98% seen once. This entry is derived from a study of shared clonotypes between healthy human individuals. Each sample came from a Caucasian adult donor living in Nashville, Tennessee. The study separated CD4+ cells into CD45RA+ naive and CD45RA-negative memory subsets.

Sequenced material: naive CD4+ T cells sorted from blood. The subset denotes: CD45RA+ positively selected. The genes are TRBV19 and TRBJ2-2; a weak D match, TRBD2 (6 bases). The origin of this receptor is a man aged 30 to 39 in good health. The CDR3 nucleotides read TGTGCCAGTAGTATGGGGGGTCGGACCGGGGAGCTGTTTTTT. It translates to CASSMGGRTGELFF.